The 7 T cell receptor beta chains in this list originate from one sample, sequenced in a study of cytomegalovirus exposure and HLA in healthy donors. Assay used: immunoSEQ multiplex PCR; TCRdb lists only in-frame clones, some missing. The sample includes roughly 130,000 clones, 85% to 90% of them seen just once. Input material: PBMCs. The receptors originated from a man in his thirties or forties in good health and CMV-seronegative.

V usage is TRBV19 and J usage is TRBJ2-1, with D unclear. The CDR3 length is 12 residues. Germline-derived CDR1 and CDR2 are LNHDA and SQIVND (reference sequence). The V and J ends lost 4 bases and 4 bases respectively, with 5 bases between them. The CDR3 loop is CASSSGYNEQFF. The CDR3 DNA sequence: TGTGCCAGTAGTAGCGGATACAATGAGCAGTTCTTC.

The V call is TRBV6-5, the J call TRBJ2-7; D not certain. Germline CDR1 is MNHEY and CDR2 is SVGAGI. Trimming removed 4 bases at V and 0 bases at J, with 10 bases between. This CDR3 comprises 14 residues. CDR3 coding DNA: TGTGCCAGCAGTTCTCTATATAACTCCTACGAGCAGTACTTC. It is translated as CASSSLYNSYEQYF.

The rearrangement uses TRBV27 and TRBJ1-1, with D uncertain. The V and J ends lost 3 bases and 4 bases respectively, with 9 bases between them. The CDR3 has 13 residues. Looked up from germline, CDR1 is MNHEY and CDR2 is SMNVEV (reference sequence). Here the CDR3 reads CASSFDIGTEAFF. The CDR3 DNA sequence: TGTGCCAGCAGTTTCGACATCGGCACTGAAGCTTTCTTT.

The chain is built from TRBV6-5 and TRBJ1-1; weak D call: TRBD1 (5 bases). The CDR3 contains 13 residues. V was trimmed by 6 bases and J by 4 bases, leaving 12 bases between them. The germline V gene encodes CDR1 MNHEY and CDR2 SVGAGI. The CDR3 is CASSRRQSTEAFF. CDR3 nucleotides: TGTGCCAGCAGCAGACGACAGTCCACTGAAGCTTTCTTT.

The CDR3 nucleotides read TGTGCCAGCAGCTTATTGGCGGGAGGGTCCTACGAGCAGTACTTC. This sequence encodes CASSLLAGGSYEQYF. The chain couples TRBV7-9 to TRBJ2-7; TRBD2 matches at 9 bases. The length of the CDR3 is 15 residues. V was pared by 2 bases and J by 1 base, with 3 bases of the junction left unmatched. Germline CDR1 is SEHNR and CDR2 is FQNEAQ (reference sequence).

This clone was observed once. The rearrangement links TRBV11-2 to TRBJ2-7; 11 bases are shared with TRBD2. This CDR3 comprises 16 residues. V lost 8 bases, J lost 4 bases, and 13 bases stayed unmatched. CDR1 is SGHAT, CDR2 FQNNGV, per germline. This CDR3 reads CASLPGTSGQYYEQYF. The CDR3 DNA reads as TGTGCCAGCTTGCCCGGGACTAGCGGACAGTATTACGAGCAGTACTTC.

The chain is built from TRBV27 and TRBJ2-3; maybe TRBD1 (6 bases). This CDR3 contains 13 residues. V was trimmed by 6 bases and J by 5 bases, leaving 12 bases between them. CDR1 MNHEY and CDR2 SMNVEV come from the germline V gene (reference sequence). The CDR3 is CASSNRDLDTQYF. CDR3 bases: TGTGCCAGCAGCAACAGGGATTTAGATACGCAGTATTTT.